Reported below is one T cell receptor (beta chain). The antigen is unknown. Roughly 9.2 milliliters was the volume of peripheral blood drawn from each donor. The authors ran a second PCR of 7 to 11 cycles using a sample-barcoded 5' primer and a J-beta primer mix. Each CDR3 protein gets one entry after TCRdb re-called the 5' RACE reads with MiXCR. This sample has 1.5 million to 2 million distinct CDR3 sequences, with about 28% found just once. These data originate in a study of blood T cells in healthy people across ages. Study-level results: Versus aged donors, long-lived donors had higher diversity and more naive CD4+ cells. Because donor CMV status was unknown, expanded clonotype changes were possibly confounded.

V dropped 6 bases and J dropped 0 bases, with 16 bases sitting between them. The CDR3 contains 15 residues. Germline V gene lookup returns CDR1 DFQATT and CDR2 SNEGSKA (reference sequence). What was sequenced was blood. The rearrangement joins TRBV20-1 to TRBJ2-3; D not resolved. This clonotype was obtained from a woman in her 30s in good health. The CDR3 DNA follows: TGCAGTGCGCCGAGTGCTGGCGGTAGCACAGATACGCAGTATTTT. Translation: CSAPSAGGSTDTQYF.